One sample yielded the 27 T cell receptor beta chains listed below, sequenced in a study of OX40 agonist ivuxolimab in advanced cancers. The protocol was immunoSEQ multiplex PCR, while the TCRdb copy is restricted to in-frame clones and leaves out a portion. The sample has around 74,000 clones; about 85% are singletons. The material sequenced was CD4+ or CD8+ T cells sorted from blood, taken in a trial of the OX40 agonist ivuxolimab. These receptor sequences come from an adult with an advanced solid tumor such as melanoma, head and neck, liver or kidney cancer.

This clone was recorded once. The chain is built from TRBV6-5 and TRBJ2-7; the D gene is possibly TRBD1 (7 bases). The V gene lost 1 base and the J gene lost 3 bases, with 16 bases spanning the gap. CDR1 MNHEY and CDR2 SVGAGI come from the germline V gene. CDR3 length: 16 amino acids. The CDR3 loop is CASSYYRPGGHYEQYF. The CDR3 DNA follows: TGTGCCAGCAGTTACTATCGTCCAGGGGGGCACTACGAGCAGTACTTC.

The CDR3 sequence: CASTPGAGGYYEQYF. In nucleotides, the CDR3 is TGTGCCAGCACCCCCGGAGCGGGGGGCTACTACGAGCAGTACTTC. This chain joins TRBV9 and TRBJ2-7; the match to TRBD2 covers 9 bases. The CDR3 contains 15 residues. Germline CDR1 reads SGDLS; CDR2 reads YYNGEE. V gave up 6 bases and J gave up 3 bases; unmatched junction bases: 10.

To note about this clone: Other DNA sequences in this specimen translate into the identical CDR3. The V call is TRBV11-1, the J call TRBJ2-3; the D is unclear. The germline V gene encodes CDR1 SGHAT and CDR2 FQDESV (reference sequence). The ends were cut back, 5 bases at V and 0 bases at J, with 3 bases in the middle. This CDR3 spans 12 amino acids. CDR3 in amino acids: CASSLSTDTQYF. The DNA for the CDR3 is TGTGCCAGCAGCCTGAGCACAGATACGCAGTATTTT.

This clone showed up just a few times. This chain's CDR3 is CASSPDRTGPYYGYTF. DNA of the CDR3: TGCGCCAGCAGCCCTGATCGGACAGGACCCTACTATGGCTACACCTTC. The chain carries TRBV4-3 and TRBJ1-2; 7 positions agree with TRBD1. In germline, CDR1 is LGHNA, CDR2 YSLEER. The junction had 11 bases not matched to a gene; V was cut back by 4 bases and J by 3 bases. The CDR3 runs to 16 residues.

The CDR3 protein is CASSLETNYGYTF. The DNA for the CDR3 is TGTGCCAGCAGCTTGGAAACTAACTATGGCTACACCTTC. The chain joins TRBV5-4 to TRBJ1-2; D not certain. The CDR3 extends over 13 amino acids. With 0 bases removed from V and 0 bases from J, the gap between germline ends came to 3 bases. The V gene's germline CDR1 is SGHNT and CDR2 YYREEE (reference sequence).

J is TRBJ1-3 and V is TRBV11-2; D uncertain. Between the trimmed V and J ends, which lost 5 bases and 4 bases, there was a span of 12 bases. In germline, CDR1 is SGHAT, CDR2 FQNNGV. This CDR3 is 14 amino acids long. The CDR3 loop reads CASSPGSGGNTIYF. The CDR3 DNA is TGTGCCAGCAGCCCGGGCTCAGGCGGAAACACCATATATTTT.

The chain combines TRBV6-5 with TRBJ2-1, with no clear D. This CDR3 is built from 13 residues. Looked up from germline, CDR1 is MNHEY and CDR2 is SVGAGI. V was cut by 2 bases and J by 6 bases, with 8 bases left in between. The DNA for the CDR3 is TGTGCCAGCAGTTACCCGGAAACCAATGAGCAGTTCTTC. This translates into CASSYPETNEQFF.

The rearrangement joins TRBV7-2 to TRBJ2-3; the match to TRBD1 covers 8 bases. Trimming cost V 4 bases and J 1 base; bases outside gene matches: 10. Germline V CDR1 and CDR2: SGHTA, FQGNSA. The CDR3 extends over 17 amino acids. The CDR3 protein is CASSSRKQGDRTDTQYF. The CDR3 DNA follows: TGTGCCAGCAGCTCACGTAAACAGGGGGACCGCACAGATACGCAGTATTTT.

This chain links TRBV19 with TRBJ2-3, with D perhaps TRBD1 (6 bases). CDR1 is LNHDA and CDR2 is SQIVND in the germline V gene (reference sequence). The V end lost 6 bases, the J end lost 2 bases, and 18 bases lay between the germline ends. The CDR3 loop spans 16 amino acids. The CDR3: CASRDGTSKLTDTQYF. CDR3 in DNA: TGTGCCAGTAGAGACGGGACATCAAAACTCACAGATACGCAGTATTTT.

The chain has TRBV7-2 and TRBJ2-2, with 9 bases fitting TRBD1. Germline values: CDR1 SGHTA, CDR2 FQGNSA. The CDR3 covers 17 residues. The V and J ends lost 3 bases and 3 bases, in that order; junction bases with no gene match: 8. CDR3 amino acids: CASSFRGTGFDTGELFF. The CDR3, as DNA: TGTGCCAGCAGCTTTCGAGGGACAGGGTTCGACACCGGGGAGCTGTTTTTT.

The J gene is TRBJ2-3, the V gene TRBV7-9, with 8 bases aligning to TRBD2. The J segment lost 12 bases and the V segment lost 2 bases, leaving 16 bases of the junction unmatched. The CDR3 is made up of 16 amino acids. Germline lookup yields CDR1 SEHNR and CDR2 FQNEAQ (reference sequence). This chain's CDR3 is CASSLTGGALSALQYF. In nucleotides, the CDR3 is TGTGCCAGCAGCTTAACGGGGGGGGCCCTCTCCGCTTTACAGTATTTT.

The chain employs TRBV7-2 and TRBJ2-6, with TRBD1 identical over 7 bases. V gave up 5 bases and J gave up 0 bases; unmatched junction bases: 10. CDR3 size: 18 residues. The V gene's germline CDR1 is SGHTA and CDR2 FQGNSA. CDR3: CASSLQGKGSSGANVLTF. In DNA form, the CDR3 reads TGTGCCAGCAGCCTACAGGGGAAAGGGAGCTCTGGGGCCAACGTCCTGACTTTC.

The genes are TRBV27 and TRBJ1-5; 8 bases fit TRBD1. Germline-derived CDR1 and CDR2 are MNHEY and SMNVEV (reference sequence). CDR3 length equals 14 residues. Unmatched junction bases numbered 7, after V lost 6 bases and J lost 6 bases. DNA of the CDR3: TGTGCCAGCAGCTCCCGGACAGGGCTTCAGCCCCAGCATTTT. Its translation: CASSSRTGLQPQHF.

The chain combines TRBV5-6 with TRBJ1-2; 7 bases line up with TRBD1. Germline V gene sequence: CDR1 SGHDT, CDR2 YYEEEE. CDR3 length equals 12 residues. V dropped 4 bases and J dropped 7; count of bases not matched to a gene: 4. The CDR3 nucleotides are TGTGCCAGCAGCCGAGGGGACAGTGGCTACACCTTC. As protein: CASSRGDSGYTF.

The genes are TRBV6-1 and TRBJ1-1; D not certain. CDR1 is MNHNS and CDR2 is SASEGT in the germline V gene. With 4 bases removed from V and 6 bases from J, the gap between germline ends came to 9 bases. The length of the CDR3 is 12 residues. The CDR3 DNA sequence: TGTGCCAGCAGTGTGTGGGCGTCTGAAGCTTTCTTT. Its protein is CASSVWASEAFF.

The chain has TRBV7-2 and TRBJ1-3; D is possibly TRBD1 (5 bases). Between the trimmed V and J ends, which lost 5 bases and 0 bases, there was a span of 8 bases. The CDR3 is made up of 14 amino acids. CDR1 is SGHTA, CDR2 FQGNSA, per germline. The CDR3, as DNA: TGTGCCAGCAGCCCAGGGACCTCTGGAAACACCATATATTTT. Translating gives CASSPGTSGNTIYF.

This clone was observed once. The chain couples TRBV4-2 to TRBJ2-1; TRBD2 aligns across 8 bases. Germline lookup yields CDR1 LGHNA and CDR2 YNFKEQ. There are 16 residues in the CDR3. After removal of 0 bases from V and 8 bases from J, the junction contained 9 bases not matched to a gene. This CDR3 reads CASSQDRAGGSDEQFF. The CDR3 DNA reads as TGTGCCAGCAGCCAAGATAGGGCGGGGGGCAGCGATGAGCAGTTCTTC.

The J gene is TRBJ2-3, the V gene TRBV10-3, with D possibly being TRBD1 or TRBD2 (6 bases each). Trimming shortened V by 0 bases and J by 3 bases, and 16 bases separated the two germline ends. The germline V gene encodes CDR1 ENHRY and CDR2 SYGVKD. CDR3 length: 17 residues. CDR3: CAISESGPGGGTDTQYF. As DNA, the CDR3 is TGTGCCATCAGTGAGTCAGGACCCGGGGGCGGGACAGATACGCAGTATTTT.

The rearrangement joins TRBV10-2 to TRBJ1-1; 8 bases line up with TRBD1. CDR1 is WSHSY, CDR2 SAAADI, per germline. CDR3 length: 13 amino acids. Germline trimming cut 8 bases from V and 5 bases from J; bases unmatched to any gene: 7. CDR3: CASQDRVRTEAFF. The CDR3 DNA follows: TGCGCCAGCCAGGACAGGGTGAGGACTGAAGCTTTCTTT.

V gene TRBV11-2 combines with J gene TRBJ1-1, with TRBD1 as a possible D gene (6 bases). Trimming took off 5 bases at V and 4 bases at J, with 14 bases between the two ends. CDR3 length: 14 amino acids. Germline V gene sequence: CDR1 SGHAT, CDR2 FQNNGV. The CDR3 loop reads CASSPGHRGTEAFF. CDR3 nucleotides: TGTGCCAGCAGCCCGGGACATAGGGGCACTGAAGCTTTCTTT.

The chain has TRBV5-4 and TRBJ1-1; TRBD1 matches at 7 bases. Germline CDR1 and CDR2: SGHNT and YYREEE (reference sequence). The CDR3 consists of 14 residues. Trimming cost V 0 bases and J 5 bases; bases outside gene matches: 4. CDR3 coding DNA: TGTGCCAGCAGCTTGGAGGGGGCGAGGACTGAAGCTTTCTTT. Translated, it gives CASSLEGARTEAFF.

V and J are TRBV6-1 and TRBJ1-6; D is unresolved. CDR1 and CDR2 from the germline V gene are MNHNS and SASEGT. The V end lost 5 bases, the J end lost 6 bases, and 14 bases lay between the germline ends. This CDR3 contains 15 residues. The CDR3: CASSLKDPLNSPLHF. The CDR3 DNA sequence: TGTGCCAGCAGTTTAAAAGACCCTCTTAATTCACCCCTCCACTTT.

The rearrangement joins TRBV4-2 to TRBJ1-4; D is unresolved. The CDR3 covers 15 residues. CDR1 and CDR2 (germline): LGHNA, YNFKEQ. V lost 3 bases and J lost 4, with 12 bases in between. Here the CDR3 reads CASSQMGPDNEKLFF. CDR3 DNA sequence: TGTGCCAGCAGCCAGATGGGTCCCGATAATGAAAAACTGTTTTTT.

The chain combines TRBV5-8 with TRBJ2-7, with 7 nucleotides matching TRBD1. V lost 4 bases and J lost 12; bases outside the gene matches: 13. This CDR3 is built from 13 residues. CDR1 is SGHTS and CDR2 is YDEGEE in the germline V gene. DNA of the CDR3: TGTGCCAGCAGCCCCCTATTGACAGGGAGCCTGTACTTC. This codes for CASSPLLTGSLYF.

This clone is a singleton in its sample. As DNA, the CDR3 is TGTGCCAGCAGTGACGGCCGAGGGGGGAGCACTGAAGCTTTCTTT. This gives the protein CASSDGRGGSTEAFF. This chain uses TRBV6-1 with TRBJ1-1; a weak D match, TRBD1 (6 bases). V was pared by 3 bases and J by 4 bases, with 15 bases between. The CDR3 extends over 15 amino acids. Germline V gene data show CDR1 as MNHNS and CDR2 as SASEGT.

This chain links TRBV7-9 with TRBJ1-1; TRBD1 agrees at 10 bases. CDR1 and CDR2 (germline): SEHNR, FQNEAQ (reference sequence). J gave up 5 bases and V 4 bases, and 4 bases lay outside the gene matches. This CDR3 is 14 amino acids long. CDR3 sequence reads: CASSSGQGFTEAFF. The CDR3 region has the DNA TGTGCCAGCAGCTCGGGACAGGGGTTTACTGAAGCTTTCTTT.

V and J are TRBV7-8 and TRBJ2-3; TRBD2 matches 7 bases. Germline CDR1 SGHVS, CDR2 FQNEAQ. The CDR3 is made up of 16 amino acids. V was pared by 5 bases and J by 3 bases, with 11 bases of the junction left unmatched. The CDR3 is CASSPRGRGITDTQYF. CDR3 nucleotides: TGTGCCAGCAGCCCCCGTGGGCGGGGGATTACAGATACGCAGTATTTT.